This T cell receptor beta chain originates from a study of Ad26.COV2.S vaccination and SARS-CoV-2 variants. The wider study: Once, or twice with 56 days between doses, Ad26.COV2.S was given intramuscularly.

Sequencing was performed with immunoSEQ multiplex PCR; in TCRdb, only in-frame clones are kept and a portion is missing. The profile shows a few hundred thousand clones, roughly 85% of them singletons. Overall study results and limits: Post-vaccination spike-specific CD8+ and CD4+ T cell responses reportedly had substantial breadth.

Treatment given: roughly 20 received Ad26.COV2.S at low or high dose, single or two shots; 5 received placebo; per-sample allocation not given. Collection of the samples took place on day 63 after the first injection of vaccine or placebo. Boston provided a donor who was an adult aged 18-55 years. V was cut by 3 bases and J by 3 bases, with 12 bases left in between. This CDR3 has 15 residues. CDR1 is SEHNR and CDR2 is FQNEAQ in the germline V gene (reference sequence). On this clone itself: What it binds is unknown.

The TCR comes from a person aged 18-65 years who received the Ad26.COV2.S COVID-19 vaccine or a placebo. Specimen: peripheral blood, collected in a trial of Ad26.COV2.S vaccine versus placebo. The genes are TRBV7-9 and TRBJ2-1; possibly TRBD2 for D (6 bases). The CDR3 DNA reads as TGTGCCAGCAGCTTCGGACTAAGCGACTACAATGAGCAGTTCTTC. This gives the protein CASSFGLSDYNEQFF.